This T cell receptor beta chain emerged from a study of T cells in Graves' hyperthyroidism and ophthalmopathy. Study observations and caveats: Appearing also in blood were most of the thyroid clonotypes expanded above 0.001. Classification by a 13 V-J model distinguished ophthalmopathy from stable hyperthyroidism.

The CDR3 has 14 amino acids. V shed 3 bases and J shed 5 bases, with 13 bases lying between them. CDR1 and CDR2 from the germline V gene are SEHNR and FQNEAQ (reference sequence). This clonotype was detected ten times or more. The antigen is unknown. Template material for amplifying TCR beta CDR3 regions consisted of RNA transcripts. The primer set for the first-round RT-PCR of the TCR CDR3 was HTBI. Via MiXCR, TCRdb re-called the multiplex PCR reads, giving one row per CDR3 protein. The sample yields 380,000 or so distinct CDR3 sequences, more than 11% seen once. Sequenced sample: blood. This receptor was taken from a woman younger than 45 with Graves' hyperthyroidism. J is TRBJ1-1 and V is TRBV7-9; a weak D match, TRBD1 (5 bases). CDR3 bases: TGTGCCAGCAGCTTCAAGGGGTTGAGTACTGAAGCTTTCTTT. Translated, it gives CASSFKGLSTEAFF.